Listed here is a single T cell receptor beta chain. The sample comes from a study of blood T cell repertoires in COVID-19. From germline, CDR1 is LGHDT and CDR2 YNNKEL (reference sequence). The V end was cut by 3 bases, the J end by 7 bases, with 10 bases between. The CDR3 totals 14 residues. Generated by immunoSEQ multiplex PCR, the TCRdb table keeps only in-frame clones and is missing some. The table has about 60,000 clones, more than 65% seen once. The sequenced sample consisted of peripheral blood. The sequence was collected from a human donor in a cohort sampled during active COVID-19. V usage is TRBV3-1 (or the pseudogene TRBV3-2) and J usage is TRBJ1-6; possible D gene TRBD1, 6 bases. CDR3 loop: CASSQGAANSPLHF. Here the CDR3 DNA reads TGTGCCAGCAGCCAGGGGGCCGCGAATTCACCCCTCCACTTT.